This T cell receptor beta chain was captured by sequencing in a study of T cell responses to AZD1222 COVID-19 vaccine. This CDR3 spans 13 amino acids. V was trimmed by 5 bases and J by 4 bases, leaving 8 bases between them. Some clones are missing from TCRdb's copy, which holds only in-frame ones; the method was immunoSEQ multiplex PCR. The sample shows approximately 60,000 clones, 75% to 90% of them seen only once. The V call is TRBV12-3 or TRBV12-4, the J call TRBJ1-4; no clear D gene. The TCR originated in an adult who received the AZD1222 COVID-19 vaccine. Material: peripheral blood, obtained 28 days after the second AZD1222 dose. The CDR3 nucleotides are TGTGCCAGCAGTCGCCGTGTTAATGAAAAACTGTTTTTT. Translated, it gives CASSRRVNEKLFF.